Presented here are 21 T cell receptor beta chains from one specimen sequenced in a study of T cell changes during pregnancy in multiple sclerosis. The data were produced by immunoSEQ multiplex PCR, yet TCRdb's version contains in-frame clones alone and is incomplete. There are tens of thousands of clones in the sample; approximately 94% occur only once, and about 0.84% lies in the top ten. The specimen comprised peripheral blood, sampled in the third trimester of pregnancy. The receptors were sampled from a female donor with multiple sclerosis, enrolled in a pregnancy study.

The chain has TRBV15 and TRBJ1-1; 8 bases match TRBD1. The CDR3 runs to 14 residues. CDR1 LNHNV and CDR2 YYDKDF come from the germline V gene (reference sequence). The V and J ends lost 1 base and 5 bases, in that order; junction bases with no gene match: 3. Written as DNA, the CDR3 is TGTGCCACCAGCAGAGTTGACAGGGGAACTGAAGCTTTCTTT. This encodes CATSRVDRGTEAFF.

This clone was picked up one time. The J gene is TRBJ2-7, the V gene TRBV5-4; 7 nucleotides match TRBD1. V dropped 6 bases and J dropped 4; count of bases not matched to a gene: 7. Germline V gene lookup returns CDR1 SGHNT and CDR2 YYREEE (reference sequence). This CDR3 has 13 residues. This chain's CDR3 is CASTKDRSYEQYF. DNA for the CDR3: TGTGCCAGCACCAAGGACAGGTCTTACGAGCAGTACTTC.

The chain carries TRBV5-1 and TRBJ1-6; 7 bases map to TRBD1. With V trimmed by 4 bases and J by 8 bases, 6 bases remained unmatched. CDR1 SGHRS and CDR2 YFSETQ come from the germline V gene. This CDR3 comprises 14 residues. The CDR3 is CASSLGQAYSPLHF. CDR3 nucleotides: TGCGCCAGCAGCCTAGGACAGGCGTATTCACCCCTCCACTTT.

The rearrangement links TRBV6-6 to TRBJ2-6; weak D call: TRBD2 (6 bases). With 8 bases removed from V and 1 base from J, the gap between germline ends came to 12 bases. The germline V gene has CDR1 MNHNY and CDR2 SVGAGI (reference sequence). The CDR3 is 15 residues long. DNA for the CDR3: TGTGCCAGCGCTGGGGGGACTTCTGGGGCCAACGTCCTGACTTTC. As protein: CASAGGTSGANVLTF.

This clone was seen once. The rearrangement links TRBV6-5 to TRBJ2-7, with a weak D call TRBD2 (5 bases). Germline CDR1 and CDR2: MNHEY and SVGAGI. This CDR3 has 13 residues. V shed 2 bases and J shed 4 bases, with 9 bases lying between them. CDR3 DNA sequence: TGTGCCAGCAGTTACGGGAGAGGATACGAGCAGTACTTC. Its translation: CASSYGRGYEQYF.

V usage is TRBV7-3 and J usage is TRBJ2-2; D remains unclear. Germline CDR1 and CDR2: SGHTA and FQGTGA. The CDR3 consists of 13 residues. V was trimmed by 5 bases and J by 0 bases, leaving 4 bases between them. CDR3 in DNA: TGTGCCAGCAGCCCCACGAACACCGGGGAGCTGTTTTTT. This translates into CASSPTNTGELFF.

This clone was detected only once. This rearrangement joins TRBV5-1 to TRBJ1-1; TRBD1 is a possible D gene (5 bases). The V end was cut by 4 bases, the J end by 6 bases, with 16 bases between. CDR1 is SGHRS and CDR2 is YFSETQ in the germline V gene. There are 14 residues in the CDR3. The CDR3 DNA follows: TGCGCCAGCAGCGGCCGGCTGACAGCACCTGAAGCTTTCTTT. This codes for CASSGRLTAPEAFF.

This chain links TRBV29-1 with TRBJ1-2; 10 bases align to TRBD1. This CDR3 contains 14 residues. V shed 3 bases and J 2 bases; nucleotides not matched to a gene: 3. The germline V gene encodes CDR1 SQVTM and CDR2 ANQGSEA. CDR3 DNA: TGCAGCGTTGATACGGGACAGGGGAACTATGGCTACACCTTC. Amino acid sequence: CSVDTGQGNYGYTF.

V gene TRBV19 combines with J gene TRBJ1-1; the D gene is possibly TRBD1 (6 bases). Trimming cost V 5 bases and J 8 bases, with 15 bases left between them. The length of the CDR3 is 13 residues. Germline lookup yields CDR1 LNHDA and CDR2 SQIVND (reference sequence). The CDR3 DNA sequence: TGTGCCAGTAGTCTCGGGGGGCGCGTCGAAGCTTTCTTT. Protein product: CASSLGGRVEAFF.

The genes are TRBV5-1 and TRBJ2-3, with a possible D match to TRBD1 (6 bases). The CDR3 extends over 18 amino acids. V gave up 1 base and J gave up 2 bases, with 20 bases separating them. Germline V gives CDR1 SGHRS, CDR2 YFSETQ. CDR3 loop: CASSLFPPGRTDTDTQYF. The CDR3 DNA follows: TGCGCCAGCAGCTTGTTTCCCCCAGGACGGACAGACACAGATACGCAGTATTTT.

V gene TRBV27 combines with J gene TRBJ1-6; 7 positions match TRBD1. V lost 3 bases to trimming and J lost 7 bases; unmatched junction nucleotides: 3. Looked up from germline, CDR1 is MNHEY and CDR2 is SMNVEV (reference sequence). The CDR3 runs to 14 residues. In nucleotides, the CDR3 is TGTGCCAGCAGTTTGACAGGGAGAAATTCACCCCTCCACTTT. This gives the protein CASSLTGRNSPLHF.

J is TRBJ2-7 and V is TRBV19; TRBD1 matches 7 bases. J gave up 3 bases and V 6 bases, and 5 bases lay outside the gene matches. This CDR3 spans 13 amino acids. In germline, CDR1 is LNHDA, CDR2 SQIVND (reference sequence). The CDR3 DNA sequence: TGTGCCAGTAGCCCCGGGGACAGCTACGAGCAGTACTTC. Residues: CASSPGDSYEQYF.

The chain joins TRBV18 to TRBJ1-1, with a weak D call TRBD1 (6 bases). From germline, CDR1 is KGHSH and CDR2 LQKENI. Trimming took off 4 bases at V and 3 bases at J, with 18 bases between the two ends. CDR3 length: 16 residues. The CDR3 spells CASSLVPQGMDTEAFF. In DNA, the CDR3 is TGTGCCAGCTCACTTGTACCCCAGGGGATGGACACTGAAGCTTTCTTT.

The rearrangement links TRBV27 to TRBJ1-4, with 7 positions matching TRBD1. Germline values: CDR1 MNHEY, CDR2 SMNVEV (reference sequence). The CDR3 is made up of 14 amino acids. Trimming cost V 5 bases and J 5 bases; bases outside gene matches: 5. CDR3 in DNA: TGTGCCAGCAGTGGCCGGGACAGAAATGAAAAACTGTTTTTT. Residues: CASSGRDRNEKLFF.

V is TRBV19 and J is TRBJ1-5; 9 bases line up with TRBD1. The trim removed 4 bases at V and 2 bases at J, leaving 0 bases unmatched. This CDR3 contains 14 residues. Looked up from germline, CDR1 is LNHDA and CDR2 is SQIVND (reference sequence). CDR3 loop: CASSRTGGNQPQHF. CDR3 nucleotides: TGTGCCAGTAGTAGGACAGGGGGCAATCAGCCCCAGCATTTT.

The V gene is TRBV7-9, the J gene TRBJ2-2; TRBD2 might be the D (5 bases). The germline V gene encodes CDR1 SEHNR and CDR2 FQNEAQ (reference sequence). This CDR3 spans 15 amino acids. The germline V and J ends were trimmed by 4 bases and 8 bases, with 17 bases remaining between them. In nucleotides, the CDR3 is TGTGCCAGCAGCTGGAGGCTAGCCCTGGCGGGGGAGCTGTTTTTT. Translating it yields CASSWRLALAGELFF.

This chain connects TRBV30 to TRBJ2-7, with D possibly being TRBD1 (5 bases). Germline CDR1 reads GTSNPN; CDR2 reads SVGIG (reference sequence). CDR3 length equals 15 residues. V was trimmed by 1 base and J by 2 bases, leaving 15 bases between them. In DNA form, the CDR3 reads TGTGCCTGGAGTGGTAGACAGCCTGGGGCCTACGAGCAGTACTTC. It codes for CAWSGRQPGAYEQYF.

In nucleotides, the CDR3 is TGCGCCAGCAGCTTTGTATTTGGGAGGACCTCCGGGGAGCTGTTTTTT. Protein: CASSFVFGRTSGELFF. The chain links TRBV5-1 to TRBJ2-2; TRBD2 is a possible D gene (6 bases). V was pared by 2 bases and J by 6 bases, with 17 bases between. The germline CDR1 and CDR2 sequences are SGHRS and YFSETQ. The length of the CDR3 is 16 residues.

This clone was observed once. The V call is TRBV28, the J call TRBJ2-1; 7 bases line up with TRBD1. There are 16 residues in the CDR3. J lost 1 base, V lost 6 bases, and 9 bases had no gene match. CDR1 is MDHEN, CDR2 SYDVKM, per germline. In DNA, the CDR3 is TGTGCCAGCAGGGTACAGGGGCCGCCGTCCTACAATGAGCAGTTCTTC. This encodes CASRVQGPPSYNEQFF.

J is TRBJ2-1 and V is TRBV6-5, with 7 bases aligning to TRBD2. Germline CDR1 and CDR2: MNHEY and SVGAGI. Losses at the gene ends were 2 bases for V and 6 bases for J; bases not matched to a gene: 7. The CDR3 sequence is 15 residues long. The CDR3 loop is CASSYAASGGNEQFF. CDR3 bases: TGTGCCAGCAGTTACGCGGCTAGCGGTGGCAATGAGCAGTTCTTC.

The V and J genes are TRBV5-1 and TRBJ1-1; 12 nucleotides match TRBD1. From germline, CDR1 is SGHRS and CDR2 YFSETQ. After removal of 0 bases from V and 5 bases from J, the junction contained 2 bases not matched to a gene. The CDR3 is 15 residues long. Here the CDR3 reads CASSLAGQGATEAFF. CDR3 in DNA: TGCGCCAGCAGCTTGGCGGGACAGGGGGCAACTGAAGCTTTCTTT. Looking up the rest from reference TRBV5-1 and TRBJ1-1 gives the full variable domain: KAGVTQTPRYLIKTRGQQVTLSCSPISGHRSVSWYQQTPGQGLQFLFEYFSETQRNKGNFPGRFSGRQFSNSRSEMNVSTLELGDSALYLCASSLAGQGATEAFFGQGTRLTVV.